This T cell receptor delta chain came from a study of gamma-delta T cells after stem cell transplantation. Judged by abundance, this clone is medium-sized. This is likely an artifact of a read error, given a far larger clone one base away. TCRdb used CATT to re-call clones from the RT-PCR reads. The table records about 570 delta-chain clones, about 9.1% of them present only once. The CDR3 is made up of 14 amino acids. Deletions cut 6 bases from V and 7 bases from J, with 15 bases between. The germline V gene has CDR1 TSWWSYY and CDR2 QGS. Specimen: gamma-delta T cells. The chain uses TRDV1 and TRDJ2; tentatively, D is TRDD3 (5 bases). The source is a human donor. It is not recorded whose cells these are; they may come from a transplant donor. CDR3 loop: CALGRGLGVAQLFF. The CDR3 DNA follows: TGTGCTCTTGGCCGGGGGCTAGGAGTAGCACAACTCTTCTTT.